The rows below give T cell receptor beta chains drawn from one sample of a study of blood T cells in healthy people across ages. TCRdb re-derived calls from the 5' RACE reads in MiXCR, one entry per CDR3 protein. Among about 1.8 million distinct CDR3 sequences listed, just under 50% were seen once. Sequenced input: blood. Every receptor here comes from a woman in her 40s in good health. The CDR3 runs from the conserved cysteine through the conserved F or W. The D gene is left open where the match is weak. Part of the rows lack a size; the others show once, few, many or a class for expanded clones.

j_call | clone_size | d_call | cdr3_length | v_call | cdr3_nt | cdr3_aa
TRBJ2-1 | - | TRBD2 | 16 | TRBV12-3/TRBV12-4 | TGTGCCAGCAGTGGGATGACTAGCGGGGAGTTTAATGAGCAGTTCTTC | CASSGMTSGEFNEQFF
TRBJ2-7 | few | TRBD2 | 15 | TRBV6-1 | TGTGCCAGCAGTTCTTTGCGGGGGGCAGCCTACGAGCAGTACTTC | CASSSLRGAAYEQYF
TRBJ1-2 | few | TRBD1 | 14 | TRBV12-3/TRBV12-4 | TGTGCCAGCAGTTTCCGGGACAGGGGCTATGGCTACACCTTC | CASSFRDRGYGYTF
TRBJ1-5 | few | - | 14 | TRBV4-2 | TGTGCCAGCAGCCAAGATAACGGAGATCAGCCCCAGCATTTT | CASSQDNGDQPQHF
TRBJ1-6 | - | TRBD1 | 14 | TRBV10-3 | TGTGCCGCAACGGGACAGATCTATAATTCACCCCTCCACTTT | CAATGQIYNSPLHF
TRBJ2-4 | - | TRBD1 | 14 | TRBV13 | TGTGCCAGCAGCTACGGACAGGGCGTAAGCATTCAGTACTTC | CASSYGQGVSIQYF
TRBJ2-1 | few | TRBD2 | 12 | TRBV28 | TGTGCCACCCACGCGGGGGGGCGGGAGCAGTTCTTC | CATHAGGREQFF
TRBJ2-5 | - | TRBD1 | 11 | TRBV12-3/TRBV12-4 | TGTACCAGCAGTACAGGGGAAAAGCAGTACTTC | CTSSTGEKQYF
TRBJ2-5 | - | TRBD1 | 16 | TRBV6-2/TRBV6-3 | TGTGCCAGCAGTGACCCAGGACAGGGGCCCGGGGAGACCCAGTACTTC | CASSDPGQGPGETQYF
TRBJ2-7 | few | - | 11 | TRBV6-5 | TGTGCCAGCAGCCGCGCAACCGAGCAGTACTTC | CASSRATEQYF
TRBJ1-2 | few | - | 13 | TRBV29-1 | TGCAGCGTTGAAGATCCAGGGATCGGTGGCTACACCTTC | CSVEDPGIGGYTF
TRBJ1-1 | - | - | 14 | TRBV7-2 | TGTGCCAGCAGCCCCACCACAGGGCGAGATGAAGCTTTCTTT | CASSPTTGRDEAFF
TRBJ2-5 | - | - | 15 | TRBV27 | TGTGCCAGCAGTTTAAGGGACGGCTACCAAGAGACCCAGTACTTC | CASSLRDGYQETQYF
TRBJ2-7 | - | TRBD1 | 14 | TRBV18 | TGTGCCAGCTCCGGGGACAGGGCCCTAGGCGAGCAGTACTTC | CASSGDRALGEQYF
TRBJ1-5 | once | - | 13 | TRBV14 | TGTGCCAGCAGCCACGGACAGAATCAGCCCCAGCATTTT | CASSHGQNQPQHF
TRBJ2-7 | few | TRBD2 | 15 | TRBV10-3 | TGTGCCATCAGTCCTCTAGCGGGGAGCTCCTACGAGCAGTACTTC | CAISPLAGSSYEQYF
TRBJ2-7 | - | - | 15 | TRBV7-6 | TGTGCCAGCAGCTTAGGGACAGCTGGGACCTACGAGCAGTACTTC | CASSLGTAGTYEQYF
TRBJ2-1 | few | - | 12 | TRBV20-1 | TGCAGTGCTGGGCAGGGGAACAATGAGCAGTTCTTC | CSAGQGNNEQFF
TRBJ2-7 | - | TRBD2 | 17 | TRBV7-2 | TGTGCCAGCAGCTTAGCCCTAGCGGGAGACATAGTACAGGAGCAGTACTTC | CASSLALAGDIVQEQYF
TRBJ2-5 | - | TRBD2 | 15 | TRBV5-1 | TGCGCCAGCAGCATTAGCGGGGGAGGAAAAAACATTCGGTACTTC | CASSISGGGKNIRYF
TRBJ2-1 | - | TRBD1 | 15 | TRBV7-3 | TGTGCCAGCAGCTTAACGGGACAGAGGAGCAATGAGCAGTTCTTC | CASSLTGQRSNEQFF
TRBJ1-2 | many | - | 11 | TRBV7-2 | TGTGCCGCGTTAAGACAGTATGGCTACACCTTC | CAALRQYGYTF
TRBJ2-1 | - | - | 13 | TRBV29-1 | TGCATCGTCCGGGACAGCGGGACGAATGAGCAGTTCTTC | CIVRDSGTNEQFF
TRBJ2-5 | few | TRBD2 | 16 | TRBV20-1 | TGCAGTGCTGACGCACTCTTAGCGGGGAGGGATCAGACCCAGTACTTC | CSADALLAGRDQTQYF
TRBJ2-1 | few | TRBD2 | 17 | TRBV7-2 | TGTGCCAGCAGCCGATCCCTTAGCGGGGGGTCCTACAATGAGCAGTTCTTC | CASSRSLSGGSYNEQFF
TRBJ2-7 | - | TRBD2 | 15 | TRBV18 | TGTGCCAGCTCACGCGGACTAGCCGCGGATTACGAGCAGTACTTC | CASSRGLAADYEQYF
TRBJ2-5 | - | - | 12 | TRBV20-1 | TGCAGTGCTAGAGTAGAACCAGAGACCCAGTACTTC | CSARVEPETQYF
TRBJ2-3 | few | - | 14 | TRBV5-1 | TGCGCCAGCAGCGGCCCCAGCCCCACAGATACGCAGTATTTT | CASSGPSPTDTQYF
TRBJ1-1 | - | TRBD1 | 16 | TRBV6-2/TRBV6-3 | TGTGCCAGCAGTAAAGGCCTGACAGGGAGTAACACTGAAGCTTTCTTT | CASSKGLTGSNTEAFF
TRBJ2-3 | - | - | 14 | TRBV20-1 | TGCAGTGCTGAGGGGGGGGGGAGCACAGATACGCAGTATTTT | CSAEGGGSTDTQYF
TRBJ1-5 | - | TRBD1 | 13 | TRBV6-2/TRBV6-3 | TGTGCCAGCGGGAACAGGGGCGGTCAGCCCCAGCATTTT | CASGNRGGQPQHF
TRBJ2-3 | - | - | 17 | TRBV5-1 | TGCGCCAGCAGACCGCCCCCCCCAGCGTCTGGCACAGATACGCAGTATTTT | CASRPPPPASGTDTQYF
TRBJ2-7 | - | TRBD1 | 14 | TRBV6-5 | TGTGCCAGTCAAGCGACAGGGGCGGCCTACGAGCAGTACTTC | CASQATGAAYEQYF
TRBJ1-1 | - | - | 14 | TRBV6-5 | TGTGCCAGCAGTTACTCGAAGTATACGGGAGAAGCTTTCTTT | CASSYSKYTGEAFF
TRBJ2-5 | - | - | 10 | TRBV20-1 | TGCAGTCTGCTGGGAGAGACCCAGTACTTC | CSLLGETQYF
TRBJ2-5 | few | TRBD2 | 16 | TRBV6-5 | TGTGCCAGCAGGGATCGACTAGCGGGGGGGCCAGAGACCCAGTACTTC | CASRDRLAGGPETQYF
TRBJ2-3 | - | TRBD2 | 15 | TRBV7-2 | TGTGCCAGCAGCGTGGAACCCGGGACTAGCGGAACGCAGTATTTT | CASSVEPGTSGTQYF
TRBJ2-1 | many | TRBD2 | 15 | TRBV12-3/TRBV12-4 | TGTGCCAGCAGGACGACTAGCGGGGGCATCAATGAGCAGTTCTTC | CASRTTSGGINEQFF
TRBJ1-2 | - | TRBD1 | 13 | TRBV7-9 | TGTGCCAGCAGCACTTGGACAGGCCATGGCTACACCTTC | CASSTWTGHGYTF
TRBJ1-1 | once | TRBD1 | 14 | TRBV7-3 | TGTGCCAGCAACTTTAAAGCAGGGGGCACTGAAGCTTTCTTT | CASNFKAGGTEAFF
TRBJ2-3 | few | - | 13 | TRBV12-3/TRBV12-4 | TGTGCCAGCACCCTGACCCAGTCCGATACGCAGTATTTT | CASTLTQSDTQYF
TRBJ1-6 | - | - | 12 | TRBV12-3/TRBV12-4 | TGTGCCAGCAGCCAATACAATTCACCCCTCCACTTT | CASSQYNSPLHF
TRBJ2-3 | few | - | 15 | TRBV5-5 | TGTGCCAGCAGCTTGTTATCGGGCACGCCAGATACGCAGTATTTT | CASSLLSGTPDTQYF
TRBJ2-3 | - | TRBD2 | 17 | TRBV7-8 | TGTGCCAGCAGCTTATTGAGGACTAGCGGGGGTACAGATACGCAGTATTTT | CASSLLRTSGGTDTQYF
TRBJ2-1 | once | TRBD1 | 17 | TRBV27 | TGTGCCAGCAGTTCCATTTCTGGACAGGGGGGCTACAATGAGCAGTTCTTC | CASSSISGQGGYNEQFF
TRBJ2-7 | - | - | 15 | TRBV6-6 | TGTGCCAGCAGCTGGGGGCGGGCGACACCAGGAACCCAGTACTTC | CASSWGRATPGTQYF
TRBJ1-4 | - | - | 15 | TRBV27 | TGTGCCAGCAGTTTAGGGTCAAGGGGTCATGAAAAACTGTTTTTT | CASSLGSRGHEKLFF
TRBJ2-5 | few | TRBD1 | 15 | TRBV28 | TGTGCCAGCAGTCCCCTCCGGACAGGGGGGGAGACCCAGTACTTC | CASSPLRTGGETQYF
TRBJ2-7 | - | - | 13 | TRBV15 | TGTGCCACCAGCAGAGACCAGCTCTACGAGCAGTACTTC | CATSRDQLYEQYF
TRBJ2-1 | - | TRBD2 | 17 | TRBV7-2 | TGTGCCAGCAGCCGTAGGGGAGTCGGGACTAGCAGCGGAGAGCAGTTCTTC | CASSRRGVGTSSGEQFF
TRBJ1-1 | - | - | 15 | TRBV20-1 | TGCAGTGCCTTCCGGGGGGGACCCGGGAACACTGAAGCTTTCTTT | CSAFRGGPGNTEAFF
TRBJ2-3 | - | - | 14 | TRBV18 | TGTGCCAGCTCACCCCGAAGGACCACAGATACGCAGTATTTT | CASSPRRTTDTQYF
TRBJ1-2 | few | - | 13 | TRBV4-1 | TGCGCCAGCAGGAAGGACGGGGGTTCCGGCTACACCTTC | CASRKDGGSGYTF